A single sample is the source of the 3 T cell receptor beta chains below, sequenced in a study of shared clonotypes between healthy human individuals. Method: immunoSEQ multiplex PCR; TCRdb's copy keeps in-frame clones and lacks some. The data hold 2 million to 2.5 million clones, with 93% observed a single time. The specimen sequenced was naive CD4+ T cells from PBMCs. Documented subset: CD45RA+ positively selected. Every receptor here comes from a man aged 18 to 30 in good health. Some clones in this sample may be carry-over from other donors' samples.

The chain joins TRBV6-5 to TRBJ2-2; D remains unclear. Germline CDR1 MNHEY, CDR2 SVGAGI. The V gene lost 7 bases and the J gene lost 4 bases, with 7 bases spanning the gap. The CDR3 sequence is 12 residues long. Here the CDR3 DNA reads TGTGCCAGCACAAGAGGCACCGGGGAGCTGTTTTTT. This encodes CASTRGTGELFF.

This clone was found once. The rearrangement links TRBV5-1 to TRBJ1-1, with D possibly TRBD1 on 6 matching bases. Germline V gene data show CDR1 as SGHRS and CDR2 as YFSETQ. Deletions cut 3 bases from V and 3 bases from J, with 15 bases between. This CDR3 region has 15 residues. The CDR3 here is CASSSGPGHDTEAFF. In DNA form, the CDR3 reads TGCGCCAGCAGCTCTGGTCCGGGACACGACACTGAAGCTTTCTTT.

This clone has a single count. The rearrangement links TRBV19 to TRBJ1-5; no firm D call. V dropped 6 bases and J dropped 3 bases, with 9 bases sitting between them. Germline CDR1 and CDR2: LNHDA and SQIVND (reference sequence). The CDR3 totals 13 residues. The CDR3 DNA is TGTGCCAGTAGCTTTGGGTACAATCAGCCCCAGCATTTT. This encodes CASSFGYNQPQHF.